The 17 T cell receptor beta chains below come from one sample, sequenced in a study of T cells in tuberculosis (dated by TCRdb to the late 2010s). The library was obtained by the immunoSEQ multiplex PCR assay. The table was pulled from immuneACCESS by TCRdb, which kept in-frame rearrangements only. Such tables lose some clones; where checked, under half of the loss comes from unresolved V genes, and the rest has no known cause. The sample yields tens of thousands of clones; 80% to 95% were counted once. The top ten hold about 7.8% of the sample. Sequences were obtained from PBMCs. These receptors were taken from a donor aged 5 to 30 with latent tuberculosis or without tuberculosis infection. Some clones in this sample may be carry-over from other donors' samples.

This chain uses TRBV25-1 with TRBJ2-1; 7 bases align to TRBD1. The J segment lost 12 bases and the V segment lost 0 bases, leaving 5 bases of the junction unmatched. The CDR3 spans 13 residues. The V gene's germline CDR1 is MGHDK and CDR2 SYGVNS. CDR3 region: CASSEYSGGWQFF. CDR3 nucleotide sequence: TGTGCCAGCAGTGAATACTCAGGGGGTTGGCAGTTCTTC.

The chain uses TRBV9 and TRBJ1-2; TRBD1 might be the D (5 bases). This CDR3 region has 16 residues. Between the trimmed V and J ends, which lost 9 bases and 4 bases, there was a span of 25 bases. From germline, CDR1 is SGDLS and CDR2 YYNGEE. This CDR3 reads CATKPPRRVEPYGYTF. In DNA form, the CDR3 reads TGTGCCACCAAGCCCCCTCGCAGGGTAGAACCCTATGGCTACACCTTC.

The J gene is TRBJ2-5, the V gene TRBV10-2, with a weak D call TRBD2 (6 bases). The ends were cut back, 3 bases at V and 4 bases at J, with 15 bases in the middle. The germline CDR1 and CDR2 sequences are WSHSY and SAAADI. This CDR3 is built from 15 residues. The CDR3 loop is CASSDVGAEGETQYF. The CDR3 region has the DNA TGCGCCAGCAGTGACGTCGGGGCGGAGGGAGAGACCCAGTACTTC.

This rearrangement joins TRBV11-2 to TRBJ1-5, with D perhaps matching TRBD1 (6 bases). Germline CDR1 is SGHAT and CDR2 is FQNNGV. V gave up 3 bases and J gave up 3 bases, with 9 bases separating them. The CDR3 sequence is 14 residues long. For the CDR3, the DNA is TGTGCCAGCAGCTTGCGGACAGTCAATCAGCCCCAGCATTTT. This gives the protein CASSLRTVNQPQHF.

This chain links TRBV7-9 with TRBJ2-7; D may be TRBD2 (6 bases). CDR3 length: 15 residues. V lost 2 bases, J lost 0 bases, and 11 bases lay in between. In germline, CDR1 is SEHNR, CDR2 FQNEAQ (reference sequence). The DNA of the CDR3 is TGTGCCAGCAGCTTAACTAGCCTGAGCTCCTACGAGCAGTACTTC. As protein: CASSLTSLSSYEQYF.

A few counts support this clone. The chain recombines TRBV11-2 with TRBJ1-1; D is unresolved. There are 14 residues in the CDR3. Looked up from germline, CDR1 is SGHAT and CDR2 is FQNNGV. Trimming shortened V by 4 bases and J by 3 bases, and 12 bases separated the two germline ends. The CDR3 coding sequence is TGTGCCAGCAGCTCAGACAACAGTTACACTGAAGCTTTCTTT. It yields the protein CASSSDNSYTEAFF.

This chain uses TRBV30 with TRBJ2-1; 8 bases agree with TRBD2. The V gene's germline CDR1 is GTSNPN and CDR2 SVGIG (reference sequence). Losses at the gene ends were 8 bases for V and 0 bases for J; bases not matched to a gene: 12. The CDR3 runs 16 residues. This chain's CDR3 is CAAYVRSGSSYNEQFF. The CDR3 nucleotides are TGTGCCGCCTATGTCAGGAGCGGGAGCTCCTACAATGAGCAGTTCTTC.

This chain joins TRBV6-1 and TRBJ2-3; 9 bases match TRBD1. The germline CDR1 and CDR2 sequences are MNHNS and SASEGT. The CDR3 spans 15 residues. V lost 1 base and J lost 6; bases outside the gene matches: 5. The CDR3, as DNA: TGTGCCAGCAGTGAAGTGACAGGGGGAGGGGATACGCAGTATTTT. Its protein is CASSEVTGGGDTQYF.

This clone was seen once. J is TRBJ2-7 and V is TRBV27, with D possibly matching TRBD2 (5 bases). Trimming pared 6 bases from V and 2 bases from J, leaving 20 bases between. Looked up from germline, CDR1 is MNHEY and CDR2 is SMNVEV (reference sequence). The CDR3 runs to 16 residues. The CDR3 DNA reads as TGTGCCAGCAGCCGGAGACTACCTACTCCGACCTACGAGCAGTACTTC. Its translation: CASSRRLPTPTYEQYF.

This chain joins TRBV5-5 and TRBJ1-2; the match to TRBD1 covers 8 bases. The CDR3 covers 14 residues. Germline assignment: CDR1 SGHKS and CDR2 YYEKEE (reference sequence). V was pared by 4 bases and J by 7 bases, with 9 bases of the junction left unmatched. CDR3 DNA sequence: TGTGCCAGCAGCCGTGACAGGGGCGACGGTGGCTACACCTTC. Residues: CASSRDRGDGGYTF.

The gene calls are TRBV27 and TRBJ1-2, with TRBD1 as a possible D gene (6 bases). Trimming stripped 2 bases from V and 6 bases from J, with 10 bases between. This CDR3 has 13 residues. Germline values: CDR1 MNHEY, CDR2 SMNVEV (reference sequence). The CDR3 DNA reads TGTGCCAGCAGTTTAAAGGGGGTCGATGGCTACACCTTC. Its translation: CASSLKGVDGYTF.

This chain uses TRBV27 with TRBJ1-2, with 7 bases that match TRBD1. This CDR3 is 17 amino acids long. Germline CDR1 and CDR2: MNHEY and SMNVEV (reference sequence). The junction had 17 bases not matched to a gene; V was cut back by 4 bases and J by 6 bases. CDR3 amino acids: CASSSNPRQGGFNGYTF. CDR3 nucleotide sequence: TGTGCCAGCAGTTCCAACCCGCGACAGGGCGGTTTTAATGGCTACACCTTC.

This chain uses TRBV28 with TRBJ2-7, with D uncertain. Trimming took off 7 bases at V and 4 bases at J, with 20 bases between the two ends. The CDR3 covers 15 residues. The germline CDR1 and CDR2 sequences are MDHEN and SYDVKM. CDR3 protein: CASKPKAPAQYEQYF. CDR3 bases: TGTGCCAGCAAACCTAAGGCCCCGGCACAGTACGAGCAGTACTTC.

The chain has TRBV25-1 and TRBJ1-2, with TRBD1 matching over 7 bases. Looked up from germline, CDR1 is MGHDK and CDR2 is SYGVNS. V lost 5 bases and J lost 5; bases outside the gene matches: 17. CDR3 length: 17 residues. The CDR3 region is CASSTALAGGSGYGYTF. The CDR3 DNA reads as TGTGCCAGCAGTACAGCCTTGGCAGGGGGTTCGGGGTATGGCTACACCTTC.

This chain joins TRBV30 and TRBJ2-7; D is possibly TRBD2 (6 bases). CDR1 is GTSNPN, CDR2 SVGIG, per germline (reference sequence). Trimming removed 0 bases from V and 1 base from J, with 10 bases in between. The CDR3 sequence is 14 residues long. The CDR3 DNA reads TGTGCCTGGAGTGTAGGCGGAGGGTCCTACGAGCAGTACTTC. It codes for CAWSVGGGSYEQYF.

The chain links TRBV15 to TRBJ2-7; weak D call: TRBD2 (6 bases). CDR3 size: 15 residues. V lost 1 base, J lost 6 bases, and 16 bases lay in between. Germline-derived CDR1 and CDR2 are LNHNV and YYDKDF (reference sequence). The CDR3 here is CATSRGGTGAGEQYF. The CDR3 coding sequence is TGTGCCACCAGCAGAGGCGGGACCGGGGCGGGCGAGCAGTACTTC.

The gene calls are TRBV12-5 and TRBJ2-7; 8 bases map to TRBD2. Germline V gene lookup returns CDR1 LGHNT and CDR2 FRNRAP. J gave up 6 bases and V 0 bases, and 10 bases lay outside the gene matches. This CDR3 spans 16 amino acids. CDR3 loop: CASGLVVSGRGVEQYF. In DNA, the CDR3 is TGTGCTAGTGGTTTGGTAGTATCCGGGAGGGGGGTCGAGCAGTACTTC. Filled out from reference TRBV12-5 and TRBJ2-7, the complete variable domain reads DARVTQTPRHKVTEMGQEVTMRCQPILGHNTVFWYRQTMMQGLELLAYFRNRAPLDDSGMPKDRFSAEMPDATLATLKIQPSEPRDSAVYFCASGLVVSGRGVEQYFGPGTRLTVT.